This is a list of T cell receptor beta chains from one sample in a study of T-cell memory formation after mild COVID-19. TCRdb re-called the 5' RACE reads through MiXCR, storing one row per CDR3 protein. The top ten hold roughly 20% of the sample, which has just over 300,000 distinct CDR3 sequences, 15% to 20% seen once. Material for sequencing was PBMCs or a T cell subset sorted from them (not recorded which). The source is a young man who had mild COVID-19 (a few samples of this study predate the infection). Cell type and time point are not known. Each CDR3 is given without its conserved first and last residue.

J gene | V gene | CDR3 protein
TRBJ1-1 | TRBV18 | ASSPPQGHTEAF
TRBJ1-4 | TRBV7-2 | TPPGNEKLF
TRBJ1-5 | TRBV6-7 | ASNQALKGEYSNQPQH
TRBJ2-7 | TRBV10-3 | AISERQLIYEQY
TRBJ1-2 | TRBV29-1 | SDLSLDRGFSYGYT
TRBJ1-5 | TRBV29-1 | SVGTGDGNQPQH
TRBJ2-6 | TRBV5-1 | ASSPIDRVTGANVLT
TRBJ1-4 | TRBV5-5 | ASSLAGAGGLKLF
TRBJ2-5 | TRBV27 | ASSRGGSRVETQY
TRBJ1-2 | TRBV18 | ASSPGPDHWGYT
TRBJ2-1 | TRBV7-2 | ASSRGGGKYNEQF
TRBJ2-3 | TRBV3-1 | ASSQESGLGDTQY
TRBJ2-7 | TRBV9 | ASSAQDRGYEQY
TRBJ2-3 | TRBV10-3 | AISESGVPFSVADTQY
TRBJ2-7 | TRBV5-5 | ASSSEGGVYEQY
TRBJ2-5 | TRBV28 | ASLRGARETQY
TRBJ2-5 | TRBV9 | ASSLQGAEETQY
TRBJ2-2 | TRBV5-6 | ASSLVGRFTGELF
TRBJ2-7 | TRBV30 | AWNRSPYEQY
TRBJ1-3 | TRBV18 | ASSPSPGSGGNTIY
TRBJ2-5 | TRBV5-5 | ASSLRLPGETQY
TRBJ2-3 | TRBV4-1 | ASSLQRLTSTDTQY
TRBJ2-2 | TRBV11-3 | ASSLAVTGELF
TRBJ2-1 | TRBV7-3 | ASRAGGLFNELF
TRBJ1-3 | TRBV12-3/TRBV12-4 | ASTSGNTIY
TRBJ2-7 | TRBV11-1 | ASSPPGLAGIPYEQY
TRBJ2-3 | TRBV20-1 | SARGLGTDTQY
TRBJ1-1 | TRBV4-3 | ASSQWAKDTEAF
TRBJ2-2 | TRBV7-2 | ASSLVAQAGGELF
TRBJ1-5 | TRBV12-3/TRBV12-4 | ASSHTYGQGIQPQH
TRBJ2-1 | TRBV4-1 | ASSHVGLAEQF
TRBJ2-1 | TRBV20-1 | SASFSDPYNEQF
TRBJ1-5 | TRBV2 | ASSEDAGRGPQH
TRBJ1-1 | TRBV29-1 | SVRGGLNTEAF
TRBJ1-2 | TRBV6-1 | ASSERGSNYGYT
TRBJ1-3 | TRBV20-1 | SARDSAGNTIY
TRBJ2-2 | TRBV7-9 | ASSFSGGALTGELF
TRBJ2-3 | TRBV5-5 | ASRSGDSQTDTQY
TRBJ1-2 | TRBV7-3 | ASSPQAGPRYGYT
TRBJ2-7 | TRBV4-1 | ASSPRASPSYEQY
TRBJ2-5 | TRBV5-1 | ASSFNGETQY
TRBJ2-5 | TRBV5-6 | ASSGTQGQETQY
TRBJ1-1 | TRBV29-1 | SGRGPGMNTEAF
TRBJ1-5 | TRBV5-5 | ASSSRQDYSNQPQH